This T cell receptor beta chain was observed in a study of blood T cell repertoires in COVID-19. CDR3 length: 15 amino acids. Trimming cost V 3 bases and J 9 bases; bases outside gene matches: 10. Germline lookup yields CDR1 MNHEY and CDR2 SVGAGI. Per the original methods: Reference gene primer amplification yielded estimated nucleated cell counts. Sequencing was performed with immunoSEQ multiplex PCR; in TCRdb, only in-frame clones are kept and a portion is missing. For V, J and clone size, that table is used; D and trimming come from the DNA. The sample yields tens of thousands of clones, 70% to 90% seen once.

The material sequenced was PBMCs or T cells enriched from blood (not recorded which). The chain employs TRBV6-5 and TRBJ2-1, with TRBD2 matching over 8 bases. The TCR sequence derives from a middle-aged woman with acute COVID-19. DNA for the CDR3: TGTGCCAGCAGTTATCTCAGGCCGGGAGGGGGTGAGCAGTTCTTC. It codes for CASSYLRPGGGEQFF.